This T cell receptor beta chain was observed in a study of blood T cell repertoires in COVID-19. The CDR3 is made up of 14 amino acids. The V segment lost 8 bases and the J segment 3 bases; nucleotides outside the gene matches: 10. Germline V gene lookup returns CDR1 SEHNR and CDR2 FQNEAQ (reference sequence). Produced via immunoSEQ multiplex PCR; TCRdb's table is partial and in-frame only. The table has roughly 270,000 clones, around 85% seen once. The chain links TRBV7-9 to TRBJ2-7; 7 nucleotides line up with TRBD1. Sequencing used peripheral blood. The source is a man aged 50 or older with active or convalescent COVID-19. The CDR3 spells CASASDRPVYEQYF. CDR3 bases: TGTGCCAGCGCCTCGGACAGGCCGGTCTACGAGCAGTACTTC.